A single sample gave rise to the 28 T cell receptor beta chains below, sequenced in a study of T cells after yellow fever vaccination. TCRdb recomputed calls from the 5' RACE reads with MiXCR, one row per CDR3 protein. Among fewer than 350,000 distinct CDR3 sequences listed, about 3.5% were seen once. The specimen comprised PBMCs, sampled on the day of the yellow fever booster vaccination. The receptors originated from a man younger than 30 who received the YFV17D yellow fever vaccine.

The V call is TRBV4-3, the J call TRBJ2-1; D gene ambiguous. Trimming left V 0 bases short and J 5 bases short, with 5 bases between. This CDR3 is 13 amino acids long. Germline CDR1 and CDR2: LGHNA and YSLEER. CDR3 sequence: CASSQDWDNEQFF. The CDR3 region has the DNA TGCGCCAGCAGCCAAGATTGGGACAATGAGCAGTTCTTC.

The genes are TRBV18 and TRBJ1-1, with 8 bases that match TRBD1. The germline gives CDR1 KGHSH, CDR2 LQKENI. Trimming at V came to 5 bases and at J to 4 bases, leaving 9 bases not matched to a gene. The length of the CDR3 is 15 residues. In DNA form, the CDR3 reads TGTGCCAGCTCATCGGACAGGGTAATGAGCACTGAAGCTTTCTTT. This translates into CASSSDRVMSTEAFF.

This clonotype was seen at least ten times. J is TRBJ2-1 and V is TRBV7-9, with TRBD2 as a possible D gene (6 bases). Germline CDR1 is SEHNR and CDR2 is FQNEAQ (reference sequence). The ends were cut back, 5 bases at V and 7 bases at J, with 15 bases in the middle. The CDR3 runs to 14 residues. CDR3 coding DNA: TGTGCCAGCAGCACGCGCCCCGCGGGGAATGAGCAGTTCTTC. It translates to CASSTRPAGNEQFF.

This clonotype was observed a handful of times. The V and J genes are TRBV6-5 and TRBJ1-4; a possible D gene is TRBD1 (6 bases). The CDR3 has 16 amino acids. From germline, CDR1 is MNHEY and CDR2 SVGAGI. Trimming stripped 0 bases from V and 8 bases from J, with 16 bases between. The CDR3 nucleotides are TGTGCCAGCAGTTACTCGATCCAGCAAACAGGGGAAAAACTGTTTTTT. Translated: CASSYSIQQTGEKLFF.

This chain uses TRBV18 with TRBJ1-2; 9 bases map to TRBD1. The trim removed 3 bases at V and 3 bases at J, leaving 5 bases unmatched. The length of the CDR3 is 15 residues. Germline V CDR1 and CDR2: KGHSH, LQKENI. CDR3 region: CASSPLTGGDYGYTF. CDR3 DNA sequence: TGTGCCAGCTCACCCTTGACAGGGGGGGACTATGGCTACACCTTC.

This clonotype was picked up a small number of times. CDR3 sequence reads: CSASGALYEQYV. CDR3 DNA sequence: TGCAGTGCTTCAGGGGCCCTCTACGAGCAGTACGTC. This chain connects TRBV20-1 to TRBJ2-7; tentative D call: TRBD1 (6 bases). The CDR3 loop spans 12 amino acids. Trimming left V 5 bases short and J 3 bases short, with 11 bases between. Germline CDR1 is DFQATT and CDR2 is SNEGSKA (reference sequence).

There are many counts of this clonotype. This chain joins TRBV15 and TRBJ1-5; TRBD1 matches 9 bases. CDR1 is LNHNV and CDR2 is YYDKDF in the germline V gene (reference sequence). CDR3 length equals 15 residues. V lost 8 bases to trimming and J lost 0 bases; unmatched junction nucleotides: 5. CDR3 residues: CATGQGHYSNQPQHF. The CDR3 region has the DNA TGTGCCACCGGACAGGGGCACTATAGCAATCAGCCCCAGCATTTT.

The chain employs TRBV5-1 and TRBJ1-4, with 11 bases aligning to TRBD1. V was clipped by 4 bases and J by 4 bases; unmatched bases: 6. This CDR3 spans 16 amino acids. The germline V gene encodes CDR1 SGHRS and CDR2 YFSETQ. The CDR3 DNA sequence: TGCGCCAGCAGCCGCGCCGGGACAGGGGGTAATGAAAAACTGTTTTTT. Amino acid sequence: CASSRAGTGGNEKLFF.

This clonotype was seen ten or more times. This chain uses TRBV12-3 or TRBV12-4 with TRBJ2-5; the D is unclear. This CDR3 has 13 residues. With 2 bases removed from V and 7 bases from J, the gap between germline ends came to 11 bases. CDR3 protein: CASSLFRFGTQYF. CDR3 sequence (DNA): TGTGCCAGCAGTTTATTCCGATTCGGGACCCAGTACTTC.

This clonotype was recorded many times. The chain combines TRBV12-5 with TRBJ2-5; no clear D gene. The germline V gene encodes CDR1 LGHNT and CDR2 FRNRAP. The CDR3 is 14 amino acids. V was trimmed by 2 bases and J by 1 base, leaving 8 bases between them. The DNA for the CDR3 is TGTGCTAGTGGTTTGTGGGGTGGCCAAGAGACCCAGTACTTC. It codes for CASGLWGGQETQYF.

This clonotype was seen a handful of times. J is TRBJ1-6 and V is TRBV6-6; 10 bases agree with TRBD1. The CDR3 length is 15 residues. The V gene end was trimmed by 2 bases and the J gene end by 9 bases; junction bases not matched to a gene: 4. Per germline, CDR1 MNHNY and CDR2 SVGAGI (reference sequence). CDR3 sequence reads: CASSYDGQGGSPLHF. CDR3 DNA sequence: TGTGCCAGCAGTTACGATGGACAGGGGGGTTCACCCCTCCACTTT.

There are many counts of this clonotype. J is TRBJ2-1 and V is TRBV6-5; D may match TRBD1 or TRBD2 (5 bases each). Looked up from germline, CDR1 is MNHEY and CDR2 is SVGAGI. Trimming pared 5 bases from V and 2 bases from J, leaving 16 bases between. There are 16 residues in the CDR3. The CDR3, as DNA: TGTGCCAGCAGTAGCAAGTCCGGGGCCGCCTACAATGAGCAGTTCTTC. It specifies CASSSKSGAAYNEQFF.

This clonotype was picked up many times. The J gene is TRBJ2-3, the V gene TRBV4-1; 11 bases map to TRBD2. The CDR3 is 16 amino acids. V dropped 3 bases and J dropped 3; count of bases not matched to a gene: 5. Germline CDR1 MGHRA, CDR2 YSYEKL. Here the CDR3 reads CASSQTSGEGTDTQYF. The CDR3, as DNA: TGCGCCAGCAGCCAGACTAGCGGGGAAGGGACAGATACGCAGTATTTT.

This clonotype was seen ten or more times. The J gene is TRBJ2-3, the V gene TRBV7-2; D is unresolved. V was trimmed by 5 bases and J by 4 bases, leaving 10 bases between them. CDR1 SGHTA and CDR2 FQGNSA come from the germline V gene. The CDR3 length is 13 residues. CDR3 bases: TGTGCCAGCAGCGTAATAATCTCAGATACGCAGTATTTT. Its protein product is CASSVIISDTQYF.

This clonotype was found a few times. This chain joins TRBV6-5 and TRBJ2-1, with D possibly being TRBD2 (6 bases). The CDR3 has 16 amino acids. Germline lookup yields CDR1 MNHEY and CDR2 SVGAGI. V lost 0 bases and J 0 bases, leaving 9 bases between the germline ends. The CDR3 sequence is CASSYSWGGSYNEQFF. The CDR3 DNA reads as TGTGCCAGCAGTTACTCTTGGGGAGGCTCCTACAATGAGCAGTTCTTC.

This clonotype was seen only a few times. V and J are TRBV5-1 and TRBJ1-1; possibly TRBD1 for D (5 bases). V lost 0 bases to trimming and J lost 2 bases, with 14 bases between them. CDR3 length: 16 amino acids. Germline values: CDR1 SGHRS, CDR2 YFSETQ. CDR3 nucleotide sequence: TGCGCCAGCAGCTTGGGCGGCAGGGACGGAAACACTGAAGCTTTCTTT. Its translation: CASSLGGRDGNTEAFF.

The J gene is TRBJ2-1, the V gene TRBV24-1, with TRBD1 as a possible D gene (6 bases). The CDR3 has 14 amino acids. The V gene's germline CDR1 is KGHDR and CDR2 SFDVKD. V was pared by 5 bases and J by 5 bases, with 12 bases between. CDR3 DNA: TGTGCCACCAGTGCCCAGGGGATGAACAATGAGCAGTTCTTC. Protein: CATSAQGMNNEQFF.

This clonotype was recorded many times. The chain couples TRBV6-2 or TRBV6-3 to TRBJ2-4; 12 bases are shared with TRBD2. The germline CDR1 and CDR2 sequences are MNHEY and SVGEGT. The CDR3 has 17 residues. Trimming took 7 bases from V and 6 from J; bases not matched to a gene: 13. CDR3 region: CASTASLAGGPRNIQYF. The CDR3 region has the DNA TGTGCCAGCACCGCGAGTCTAGCGGGGGGGCCGCGAAACATTCAGTACTTC.

The chain is built from TRBV24-1 and TRBJ2-1; D unresolved. Trimming cost V 6 bases and J 0 bases, with 5 bases left between them. Per germline, CDR1 KGHDR and CDR2 SFDVKD. The CDR3 is 13 residues long. As DNA, the CDR3 is TGTGCCACCAGTCAGTACTCCTACAATGAGCAGTTCTTC. Protein sequence: CATSQYSYNEQFF.

The J gene is TRBJ2-3, the V gene TRBV10-3, with 7 bases identical to TRBD2. V gave up 2 bases and J gave up 4 bases; unmatched junction bases: 6. Germline-derived CDR1 and CDR2 are ENHRY and SYGVKD. CDR3 length: 15 residues. In nucleotides, the CDR3 is TGTGCCATCAGTGAGCGCGGGGCGGGAGCAGATACGCAGTATTTT. It encodes CAISERGAGADTQYF.

This clonotype was recorded many times. This chain uses TRBV5-5 with TRBJ2-7, with no clear D. Germline CDR1 SGHKS, CDR2 YYEKEE (reference sequence). This CDR3 comprises 13 residues. Trimming removed 0 bases from V and 6 bases from J, with 10 bases in between. CDR3: CASSLGSAPEQYF. The CDR3 DNA follows: TGTGCCAGCAGCTTGGGATCGGCCCCCGAGCAGTACTTC.

The chain employs TRBV7-2 and TRBJ2-3, with a weak D call TRBD2 (6 bases). The germline V gene has CDR1 SGHTA and CDR2 FQGNSA. The CDR3 runs 15 residues. Trimming stripped 6 bases from V and 2 bases from J, with 15 bases between. The chain's CDR3 is CASSSLGGDTDTQYF. Written as DNA, the CDR3 is TGTGCCAGCAGTAGTTTAGGAGGGGACACAGATACGCAGTATTTT.

This clonotype turned up a few times. The V call is TRBV13, the J call TRBJ1-5; D is perhaps TRBD1 (6 bases). The CDR3 loop spans 14 amino acids. Germline assignment: CDR1 PRHDT and CDR2 FYEKMQ (reference sequence). Trimming removed 6 bases at V and 5 bases at J, with 14 bases between. In nucleotides, the CDR3 is TGTGCCAGCAGACCGGGGGGCCCTTATCAGCCCCAGCATTTT. Translated, it gives CASRPGGPYQPQHF.

Only a few counts were recorded for this clonotype. The genes are TRBV20-1 and TRBJ2-1; D gene uncertain. This CDR3 is 12 amino acids long. Germline V CDR1 and CDR2: DFQATT, SNEGSKA (reference sequence). V lost 3 bases and J lost 5, with 8 bases in between. The CDR3 DNA is TGCAGTGCTAGCAGGTTGGACAATGAGCAGTTCTTC. Translation: CSASRLDNEQFF.

The table lists this clonotype with many counts. The rearrangement uses TRBV27 and TRBJ1-2; unclear D gene. V lost 4 bases to trimming and J lost 8 bases, with 5 bases between them. CDR3 length equals 10 residues. The germline CDR1 and CDR2 sequences are MNHEY and SMNVEV (reference sequence). The CDR3 DNA reads TGTGCCAGCAGTTGGGAGGGCTACACCTTC. Translated: CASSWEGYTF.

V is TRBV11-2 and J is TRBJ2-3; no clear D. The CDR3 contains 13 residues. Trimming took off 4 bases at V and 3 bases at J, with 8 bases between the two ends. CDR1 and CDR2 from the germline V gene are SGHAT and FQNNGV. Here the CDR3 DNA reads TGTGCCAGCAGCTCATTGGAGACAGATACGCAGTATTTT. This encodes CASSSLETDTQYF.

This clonotype was counted ten times or more. V and J are TRBV7-2 and TRBJ1-6; D not certain. The germline V gene has CDR1 SGHTA and CDR2 FQGNSA. This CDR3 comprises 14 residues. V dropped 7 bases and J dropped 0 bases, with 7 bases sitting between them. CDR3 sequence reads: CASKRSSYNSPLHF. The CDR3 region has the DNA TGTGCCAGCAAACGGAGCTCCTATAATTCACCCCTCCACTTT.

V usage is TRBV27 and J usage is TRBJ2-3; TRBD1 is a possible D gene (5 bases). Trimming took off 4 bases at V and 0 bases at J, with 11 bases between the two ends. Germline CDR1 and CDR2: MNHEY and SMNVEV (reference sequence). This CDR3 is built from 15 residues. CDR3 DNA: TGTGCCAGCAGTTACGGACAACTTAGCACAGATACGCAGTATTTT. It translates to CASSYGQLSTDTQYF.